This T cell receptor (beta chain) comes out of a study of blood T cell repertoires in COVID-19. At the level of the study: T cells, B-cell-depleted T cells, or PBMCs supplied cDNA or gDNA.

Germline V gene sequence: CDR1 LNHDA, CDR2 SQIVND (reference sequence). V was shortened by 6 bases and J by 4 bases, with 18 bases between the two germline ends. CDR3 length: 15 residues. TCRdb keeps only in-frame clones here, not all; method: immunoSEQ multiplex PCR. The sample shows hundreds of thousands of clones, 86% of them seen only once. The TCR sequence derives from a woman aged 30 to 39 with active or convalescent COVID-19. V is TRBV19 and J is TRBJ1-2; tentatively, D is TRBD1 (6 bases). The sample was peripheral blood. CDR3 residues: CASRDVGGTPYGYTF. The CDR3 DNA reads as TGTGCCAGTAGGGACGTAGGGGGAACCCCCTATGGCTACACCTTC.